The 29 T cell receptor beta chains reported below all come from one sample, sequenced in a study of T cell repertoires in cytomegalovirus infection. TCRdb itself ran the reads through MiXCR, one entry per CDR3 protein. The sample holds 450,000 to 550,000 distinct CDR3 sequences, approximately 16% seen once. The sequencing sample was made of CD8+ T cells from PBMCs. Every receptor here comes from a human donor in good health (CMV status not recorded). Some clones in this sample may be carry-over from other donors' samples.

This chain connects TRBV24-1 to TRBJ2-2; D is possibly TRBD1 (5 bases). This CDR3 has 14 residues. Germline-derived CDR1 and CDR2 are KGHDR and SFDVKD. Trimming removed 5 bases from V and 5 bases from J, with 11 bases in between. The CDR3 DNA reads as TGTGCCACCAGTGTTACAGGTTGGACCGGGGAGCTGTTTTTT. Translation gives CATSVTGWTGELFF.

This clonotype appeared many times. The J gene is TRBJ2-1, the V gene TRBV7-9; D may be TRBD2 (6 bases). Trimming stripped 7 bases from V and 13 bases from J, with 17 bases between. This CDR3 region has 12 residues. Germline CDR1 and CDR2: SEHNR and FQNEAQ (reference sequence). The CDR3 loop is CASMPGGGNQFF. The CDR3, as DNA: TGTGCCAGCATGCCGGGTGGCGGGAATCAGTTCTTC.

At least ten counts were recorded for this clonotype. This rearrangement joins TRBV4-1 to TRBJ1-1; unclear D gene. Trimming left V 0 bases short and J 0 bases short, with 5 bases between. Germline loops: CDR1 MGHRA, CDR2 YSYEKL. The CDR3 has 14 amino acids. The CDR3 here is CASSQESVNTEAFF. The CDR3 coding sequence is TGCGCCAGCAGCCAAGAGTCAGTGAACACTGAAGCTTTCTTT.

This clonotype was found many times. The V and J genes are TRBV28 and TRBJ1-6; D may be TRBD1 (6 bases). CDR3 length: 16 amino acids. CDR1 is MDHEN and CDR2 is SYDVKM in the germline V gene. The V gene lost 4 bases and the J gene lost 0 bases, with 10 bases spanning the gap. The CDR3 nucleotides are TGTGCCAGCAGTTCCGGACAGAGCTCCTATAATTCACCCCTCCACTTT. This sequence encodes CASSSGQSSYNSPLHF.

The V gene is TRBV14, the J gene TRBJ2-3; possible D gene TRBD2, 5 bases. V gave up 4 bases and J gave up 6 bases, with 14 bases separating them. The CDR3 has 14 residues. Per germline, CDR1 SGHDN and CDR2 FVKESK. The CDR3 DNA follows: TGTGCCAGCAGCCGAAGAAGAAGAGGGGATACGCAGTATTTT. It codes for CASSRRRRGDTQYF.

There are many counts of this clonotype. This sequence joins TRBV6-1 and TRBJ1-6, with D maybe TRBD1 (5 bases). CDR3 length equals 12 residues. Germline values: CDR1 MNHNS, CDR2 SASEGT. The CDR3 here is CAWDSGNSPLHF. CDR3 coding DNA: TGTGCTTGGGACTCTGGGAATTCACCCCTCCACTTT.

This sequence joins TRBV18 and TRBJ2-5, with 8 bases fitting TRBD1. This CDR3 contains 16 residues. In germline, CDR1 is KGHSH, CDR2 LQKENI. The V gene end was trimmed by 3 bases and the J gene end by 5 bases; junction bases not matched to a gene: 11. CDR3 coding DNA: TGTGCCAGCTCACCCCCTGAGGACAGGGTAGGGGAGACCCAGTACTTC. Amino acid sequence: CASSPPEDRVGETQYF.

This clonotype was recorded at least ten times. The chain employs TRBV2 and TRBJ2-1; 12 bases fit TRBD2. Germline V CDR1 and CDR2: SNHLY, FYNNEI. The CDR3 has 17 amino acids. After removal of 9 bases from V and 5 bases from J, the junction contained 14 bases not matched to a gene. The CDR3 coding sequence is TGTGCCAGGTTCGGACTAGCGGGGCCCATTTCGCACAATGAGCAGTTCTTC. It codes for CARFGLAGPISHNEQFF.

The chain has TRBV12-3 or TRBV12-4 and TRBJ1-1; no clear D gene. The CDR3 contains 14 residues. Trimming left V 4 bases short and J 1 base short, with 10 bases between. CDR3 DNA sequence: TGTGCCAGCAGTTCAATCGGTTCGAACACTGAAGCTTTCTTT. Translating gives CASSSIGSNTEAFF.

This clonotype has a handful of counts. The gene calls are TRBV2 and TRBJ2-6, with TRBD2 as a possible D gene (5 bases). Germline V lookup: CDR1 SNHLY, CDR2 FYNNEI. The CDR3 has 18 residues. Trimming removed 7 bases at V and 0 bases at J, with 19 bases between. DNA of the CDR3: TGTGCCAGCAATGATTCAGGCCCGGGGTACTCTGGGGCCAACGTCCTGACTTTC. It codes for CASNDSGPGYSGANVLTF.

This clonotype was detected ten times or more. The chain joins TRBV19 to TRBJ2-2; D gene uncertain. Germline CDR1 LNHDA, CDR2 SQIVND (reference sequence). The V end lost 4 bases, the J end lost 5 bases, and 11 bases lay between the germline ends. The CDR3 totals 14 residues. CDR3 amino acids: CASSTPLRTGELFF. CDR3 nucleotide sequence: TGTGCCAGTAGTACACCTCTCAGAACCGGGGAGCTGTTTTTT.

This clonotype was observed many times. The V gene is TRBV12-3 or TRBV12-4, the J gene TRBJ1-1; D ambiguous. This CDR3 has 13 amino acids. Trimming removed 5 bases at V and 4 bases at J, with 11 bases between. CDR3 bases: TGTGCCAGCAGTCGAACAGTAGGCACTGAAGCTTTCTTT. Amino acids: CASSRTVGTEAFF.

The rearrangement links TRBV7-9 to TRBJ2-3, with D unresolved. In germline, CDR1 is SEHNR, CDR2 FQNEAQ (reference sequence). This CDR3 comprises 16 residues. V lost 3 bases to trimming and J lost 0 bases, with 13 bases between them. In DNA form, the CDR3 reads TGTGCCAGCAGCTTCCTCTTAGGGCCTAGCACAGATACGCAGTATTTT. Translating gives CASSFLLGPSTDTQYF.

This clonotype was seen ten or more times. The chain couples TRBV6-6 to TRBJ2-7, with 14 bases that match TRBD2. Germline CDR1 reads MNHNY; CDR2 reads SVGAGI (reference sequence). Unmatched junction bases numbered 7, after V lost 7 bases and J lost 2 bases. This CDR3 region has 16 residues. The CDR3 nucleotides read TGTGCCAGCACCCGCCCGACTAGCGGGGGGGCCTACGAGCAGTACTTC. Its protein is CASTRPTSGGAYEQYF.

The sample holds a few counts of this clonotype. This chain links TRBV14 with TRBJ1-1; D is ambiguous. CDR3 length equals 14 residues. Germline values: CDR1 SGHDN, CDR2 FVKESK. V shed 0 bases and J shed 0 bases, with 5 bases lying between them. The CDR3 sequence: CASSQDQLNTEAFF. The CDR3 DNA reads as TGTGCCAGCAGCCAAGATCAGTTGAACACTGAAGCTTTCTTT.

This clonotype was detected many times. The CDR3 nucleotides read TGTGCTAGCAGCGGAGGGCCCACCGGGGAGCTGTTTTTT. Translated: CASSGGPTGELFF. The J gene is TRBJ2-2, the V gene TRBV12-5, with a possible D match to TRBD2 (6 bases). The CDR3 totals 13 residues. Germline CDR1 reads LGHNT; CDR2 reads FRNRAP. Trimming took 9 bases from V and 4 from J, leaving 12 bases between them.

The V and J genes are TRBV18 and TRBJ2-7; perhaps TRBD1 as D (6 bases). V was shortened by 3 bases and J by 0 bases, with 15 bases between the two germline ends. The CDR3 has 16 residues. Germline CDR1 is KGHSH and CDR2 is LQKENI. The CDR3 DNA reads as TGTGCCAGCTCACCGGCCTCAGGGGTCCGCTCCTACGAGCAGTACTTC. Translated: CASSPASGVRSYEQYF.

In this sample, this clonotype turned up a few times. The chain combines TRBV28 with TRBJ2-3; 9 positions match TRBD2. Trimming took 6 bases from V and 9 from J; bases not matched to a gene: 7. CDR1 and CDR2 (germline): MDHEN, SYDVKM. The CDR3 has 13 amino acids. Here the CDR3 reads CASRSETSGTQYF. The CDR3 DNA reads as TGTGCCAGCAGATCCGAAACTAGCGGGACGCAGTATTTT. The full variable domain, in which reference TRBV28 and TRBJ2-3 provide the parts outside the CDR3, is DVKVTQSSRYLVKRTGEKVFLECVQDMDHENMFWYRQDPGLGLRLIYFSYDVKMKEKGDIPEGYSVSREKKERFSLILESASTNQTSMYLCASRSETSGTQYFGPGTRLTVL.

The rearrangement joins TRBV11-2 to TRBJ1-2; the D is unclear. This CDR3 comprises 10 residues. Looked up from germline, CDR1 is SGHAT and CDR2 is FQNNGV. Trimming took off 3 bases at V and 6 bases at J, with 2 bases between the two ends. In nucleotides, the CDR3 is TGTGCCAGCAGCTTCGATGGCTACACCTTC. This encodes CASSFDGYTF.

This clonotype was recorded a few times. The rearrangement uses TRBV20-1 and TRBJ2-7; perhaps TRBD2 as D (6 bases). Germline lookup yields CDR1 DFQATT and CDR2 SNEGSKA (reference sequence). Trimming shortened V by 3 bases and J by 4 bases, and 22 bases separated the two germline ends. The CDR3 extends over 16 amino acids. CDR3 region: CSAREPGTSSGYEQYF. CDR3 coding DNA: TGCAGTGCTAGGGAACCGGGTACTAGCTCGGGATACGAGCAGTACTTC.

This clonotype was found a few times. The chain uses TRBV7-9 and TRBJ1-5; 10 bases are shared with TRBD1. The V segment lost 5 bases and the J segment 2 bases; nucleotides outside the gene matches: 6. Germline loops: CDR1 SEHNR, CDR2 FQNEAQ (reference sequence). CDR3 length: 16 amino acids. The CDR3 DNA is TGTGCCAGCAGCCCGGAGACAGGGGGCCGCAATCAGCCCCAGCATTTT. It specifies CASSPETGGRNQPQHF.

This clonotype has only a few counts. The genes are TRBV5-6 and TRBJ2-5; 9 positions match TRBD2. With V trimmed by 3 bases and J by 3 bases, 12 bases remained unmatched. The CDR3 is 17 residues long. In germline, CDR1 is SGHDT, CDR2 YYEEEE. The CDR3 here is CASSSPFLSGGEETQYF. CDR3 nucleotides: TGTGCCAGCAGCTCCCCTTTCCTTAGCGGGGGTGAAGAGACCCAGTACTTC.

Comments on this clonotype: This may be a read error, as it is one base from a much larger clone. The chain recombines TRBV12-3 or TRBV12-4 with TRBJ2-7; 11 bases map to TRBD1. The CDR3 runs to 18 residues. The CDR3 coding sequence is TGTGTCAGCAGTTTAAGCATCCGGACAGGGGGCAGGGGGTACGAGCAGTACTTC. Its translation is CVSSLSIRTGGRGYEQYF.

This clonotype occurred many times. This chain uses TRBV7-8 with TRBJ2-2, with 8 bases aligning to TRBD2. Trimming removed 6 bases from V and 8 bases from J; junction bases left unmatched: 14. The CDR3 contains 16 residues. Germline CDR1 and CDR2: SGHVS and FQNEAQ. The CDR3 loop is CASSSITSGPLGELFF. The CDR3, as DNA: TGTGCCAGCAGTTCCATAACTAGCGGCCCTTTGGGGGAGCTGTTTTTT.

The rearrangement links TRBV27 to TRBJ1-5; 11 nucleotides agree with TRBD1. Germline loops: CDR1 MNHEY, CDR2 SMNVEV (reference sequence). The ends lost 3 bases at V and 7 bases at J; junction bases unmatched: 8. This CDR3 has 16 residues. The DNA of the CDR3 is TGTGCCAGCAGTTTCCGGACAGGGGGCTTCTTACAGCCCCAGCATTTT. It is translated as CASSFRTGGFLQPQHF.

This clonotype was seen a handful of times. J is TRBJ1-5 and V is TRBV28, with 7 bases identical to TRBD1. CDR1 is MDHEN and CDR2 is SYDVKM in the germline V gene. V gave up 6 bases and J gave up 0 bases; unmatched junction bases: 14. The CDR3 consists of 18 residues. CDR3 sequence reads: CASRALRGPGYSNQPQHF. In nucleotides, the CDR3 is TGTGCCAGCAGAGCACTGAGGGGGCCTGGGTATAGCAATCAGCCCCAGCATTTT.

This sequence joins TRBV6-2 or TRBV6-3 and TRBJ2-7, with a possible D match to TRBD1 (6 bases). This CDR3 is built from 12 residues. Looked up from germline, CDR1 is MNHEY and CDR2 is SVGEGT. The germline V and J ends were trimmed by 9 bases and 2 bases, with 11 bases remaining between them. CDR3 region: CASTQGTYEQYF. CDR3 nucleotides: TGTGCCAGTACCCAGGGGACCTACGAGCAGTACTTC.

The chain couples TRBV12-5 to TRBJ2-1; D may be TRBD1 or TRBD2 (6 bases each). Trimming took 1 base from V and 3 from J, leaving 10 bases between them. The CDR3 loop spans 15 amino acids. The germline V gene has CDR1 LGHNT and CDR2 FRNRAP. CDR3 sequence reads: CASGLEGGNYNEQFF. DNA for the CDR3: TGTGCTAGTGGTTTGGAGGGGGGAAACTACAATGAGCAGTTCTTC.

V gene TRBV7-9 combines with J gene TRBJ1-2; TRBD1 matches at 7 bases. The J segment lost 6 bases and the V segment lost 5 bases, leaving 15 bases of the junction unmatched. The CDR3 is made up of 16 amino acids. Germline V gene sequence: CDR1 SEHNR, CDR2 FQNEAQ (reference sequence). The CDR3 bases are TGTGCCAGCAGCCATAATGACAGGGTCCTTATCGATGGCTACACCTTC. Translation: CASSHNDRVLIDGYTF.